The present T cell receptor beta chain was sequenced within a study of T cell repertoires in cytomegalovirus infection (dated by TCRdb to 2018 to 2020). For the wider study: Donor HLA type was relevant to the analysis, because carriage of CMV infection together with the matching HLA type was indicated by public TCR beta signatures. Findings and caveats that apply to the study as a whole: In both this cohort and an independent cohort of approximately 350 donors, the cumulative frequency of public TCR beta family members distinguished carriers of CMV infection plus the relevant HLA type. In the ex vivo response, HLA-C-restricted CMV-specific TCR beta clonotypes were dominant, and in two of eight donors the single most frequent clonotype came from this HLA-C-restricted group.

This sample was sequenced with an Illumina HiSeq 1500. TCRdb passed the public sequencing reads through fastp at Q25 and MiXCR, retaining productive beta sequences. CDR3 protein duplicates are merged, each entry listing the most common genes and DNA. This sample is represented by about 360,000 distinct CDR3 sequences; around a sixth of them were singletons. Of the sample, under 9% falls within the top ten clones. Points on this clonotype: Its antigen target is currently unknown. No base-level quality is on record; no much larger clone is a single base apart.

CDR1 DFQATT and CDR2 SNEGSKA are derived from the germline V gene (reference sequence). Taken from cysteine to phenylalanine, the CDR3 has 14 residues. Only the CDR3 part of the read is kept: 42 bases, read in frame from the first base. Germline trimming amounts to 6 bases on V and 2 bases on J, with 6 as the count of junction bases outside the gene matches. Sequenced material: PBMCs. The receptor was derived from a human donor in good health (CMV status not recorded). Some clones in this sample may be carry-over from other donors' samples. This chain is built from TRBV20-1 and TRBJ2-1, and TRBD1 matches 8 of the central bases. CDR3 region: CSAPPGQAYNEQFF. Here is the DNA: TGCAGTGCGCCTCCGGGACAGGCCTACAATGAGCAGTTCTTC.